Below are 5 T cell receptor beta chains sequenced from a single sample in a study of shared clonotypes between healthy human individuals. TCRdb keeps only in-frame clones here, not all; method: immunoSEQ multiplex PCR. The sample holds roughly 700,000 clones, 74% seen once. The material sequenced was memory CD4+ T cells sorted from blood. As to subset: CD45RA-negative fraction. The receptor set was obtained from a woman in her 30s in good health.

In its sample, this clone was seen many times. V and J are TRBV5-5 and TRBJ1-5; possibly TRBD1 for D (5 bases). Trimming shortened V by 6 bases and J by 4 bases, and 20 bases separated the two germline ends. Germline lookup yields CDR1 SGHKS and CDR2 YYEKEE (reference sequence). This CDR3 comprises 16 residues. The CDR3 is CASTESIGGGNQPQHF. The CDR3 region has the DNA TGTGCCAGCACCGAGAGCATCGGGGGAGGAAATCAGCCCCAGCATTTT.

CDR3 bases: TGTGCCAGCAGTGCCAGGGGATGGAATCAGCCCCAGCATTTT. Its protein product is CASSARGWNQPQHF. The rearrangement links TRBV6-5 to TRBJ1-5; weak D call: TRBD1 (6 bases). The V gene's germline CDR1 is MNHEY and CDR2 SVGAGI. Trimming pared 5 bases from V and 4 bases from J, leaving 12 bases between. The CDR3 is made up of 14 amino acids.

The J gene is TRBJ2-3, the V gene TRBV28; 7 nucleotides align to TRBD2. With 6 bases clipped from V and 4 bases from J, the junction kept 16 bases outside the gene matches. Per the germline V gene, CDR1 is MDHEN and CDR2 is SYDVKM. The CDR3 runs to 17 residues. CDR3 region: CASSGPASGRPSDTQYF. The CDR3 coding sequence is TGTGCCAGCAGCGGTCCGGCTAGCGGAAGGCCGTCAGATACGCAGTATTTT.

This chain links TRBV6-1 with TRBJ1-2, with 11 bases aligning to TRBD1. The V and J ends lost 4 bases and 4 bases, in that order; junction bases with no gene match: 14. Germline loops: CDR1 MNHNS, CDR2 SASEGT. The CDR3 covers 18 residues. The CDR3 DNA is TGTGCCAGCAGTGCTGGACAGGGGGCCCGGAAGTCCCTCTATGGCTACACCTTC. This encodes CASSAGQGARKSLYGYTF.

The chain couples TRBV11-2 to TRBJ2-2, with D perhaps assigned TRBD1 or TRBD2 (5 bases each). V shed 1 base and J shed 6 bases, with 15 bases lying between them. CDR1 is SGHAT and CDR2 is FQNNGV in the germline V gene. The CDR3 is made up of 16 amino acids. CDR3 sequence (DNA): TGTGCCAGCAGCTTAGCTGGGGGTATTGACGCCGGGGAGCTGTTTTTT. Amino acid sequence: CASSLAGGIDAGELFF.